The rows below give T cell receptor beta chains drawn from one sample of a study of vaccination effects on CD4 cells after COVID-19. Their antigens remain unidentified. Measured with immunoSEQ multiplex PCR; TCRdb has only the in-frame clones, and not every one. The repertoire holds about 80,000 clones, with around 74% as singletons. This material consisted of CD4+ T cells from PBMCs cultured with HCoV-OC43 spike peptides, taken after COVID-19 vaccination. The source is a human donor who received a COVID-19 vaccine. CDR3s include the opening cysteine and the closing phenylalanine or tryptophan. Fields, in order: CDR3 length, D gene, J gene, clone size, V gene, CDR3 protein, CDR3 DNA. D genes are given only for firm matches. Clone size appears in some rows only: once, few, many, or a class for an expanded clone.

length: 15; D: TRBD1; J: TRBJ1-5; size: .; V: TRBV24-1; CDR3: CATSLSGGAGQPQHF; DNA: TGTGCCACCAGTCTTTCAGGGGGCGCGGGACAGCCCCAGCATTTT
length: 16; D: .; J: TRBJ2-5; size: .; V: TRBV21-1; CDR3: CASSKDRAVRKETQYF; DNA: TGTGCCAGCAGCAAAGATAGGGCGGTAAGAAAAGAGACCCAGTACTTC
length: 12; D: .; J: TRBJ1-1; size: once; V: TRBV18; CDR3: CASSPQQSEAFF; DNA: TGTGCCAGCTCACCGCAACAGAGTGAAGCTTTCTTT
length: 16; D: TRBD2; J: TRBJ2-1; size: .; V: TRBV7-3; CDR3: CASSLNRGGLGNEQFF; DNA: TGTGCCAGCAGCTTGAACCGGGGGGGCCTTGGCAATGAGCAGTTCTTC
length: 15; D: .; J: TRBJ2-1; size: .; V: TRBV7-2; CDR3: CASSLAWGSHNEQFF; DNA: TGTGCCAGCAGCTTAGCCTGGGGTAGTCACAATGAGCAGTTCTTC
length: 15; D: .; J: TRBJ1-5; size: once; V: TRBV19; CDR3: CASSIGRQLNQPQHF; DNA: TGTGCCAGTAGTATAGGTCGGCAGCTCAATCAGCCCCAGCATTTT
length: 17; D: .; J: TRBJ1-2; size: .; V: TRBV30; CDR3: CAWSTATKSASHYGYTF; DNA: TGTGCCTGGAGCACCGCCACGAAGAGCGCATCCCACTATGGCTACACCTTC
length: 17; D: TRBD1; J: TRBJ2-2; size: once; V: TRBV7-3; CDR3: CASSLTAGGSGTGELFF; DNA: TGTGCCAGCAGCTTAACGGCAGGGGGTTCGGGGACCGGGGAGCTGTTTTTT
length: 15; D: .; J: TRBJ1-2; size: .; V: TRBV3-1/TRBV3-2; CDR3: CASSPWDTRNYGYTF; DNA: TGTGCCAGCAGCCCTTGGGACACCCGCAACTATGGCTACACCTTC
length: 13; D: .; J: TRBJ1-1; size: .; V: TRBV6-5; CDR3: CASSRGTNTEAFF; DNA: TGTGCCAGCTCACGAGGGACGAACACTGAAGCTTTCTTT
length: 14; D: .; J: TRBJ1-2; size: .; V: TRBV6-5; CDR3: CASRLHSERAGYTF; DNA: TGTGCCAGCAGACTCCACTCGGAACGCGCAGGCTACACCTTC
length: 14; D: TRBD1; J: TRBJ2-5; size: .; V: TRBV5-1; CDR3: CASSWTGNQETQYF; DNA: TGCGCCAGCAGTTGGACAGGGAACCAAGAGACCCAGTACTTC
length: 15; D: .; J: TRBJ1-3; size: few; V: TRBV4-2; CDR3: CASSQDGGSGNTIYF; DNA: TGTGCCAGCAGCCAAGATGGGGGCTCTGGAAACACCATATATTTT
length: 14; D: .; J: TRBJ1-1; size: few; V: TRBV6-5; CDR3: CASRRSWENTEAFF; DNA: TGTGCCAGCAGGAGATCCTGGGAGAACACTGAAGCTTTCTTT
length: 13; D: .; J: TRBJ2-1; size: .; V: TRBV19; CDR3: CASSPDGDNEQFF; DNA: TGTGCCAGTAGCCCGGACGGAGACAATGAGCAGTTCTTC
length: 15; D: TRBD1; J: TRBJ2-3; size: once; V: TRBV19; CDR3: CASRGQTPSTDTQYF; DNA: TGTGCCAGTAGGGGACAGACACCTAGCACAGATACGCAGTATTTT
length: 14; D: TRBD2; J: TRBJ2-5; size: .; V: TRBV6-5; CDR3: CASSSRGKKETQYF; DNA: TGTGCCAGCAGTTCGCGGGGGAAGAAAGAGACCCAGTACTTC
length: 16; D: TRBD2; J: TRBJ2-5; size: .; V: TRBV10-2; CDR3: CASSPKRGTYQETQYF; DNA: TGCGCCAGCAGTCCTAAGCGGGGGACGTACCAAGAGACCCAGTACTTC
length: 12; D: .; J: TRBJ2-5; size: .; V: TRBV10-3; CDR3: CAISEYQETQYF; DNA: TGTGCCATCAGTGAGTACCAAGAGACCCAGTACTTC
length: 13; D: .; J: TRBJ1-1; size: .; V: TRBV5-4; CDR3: CASSTGRYTEAFF; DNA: TGTGCCAGCAGCACGGGGAGGTACACTGAAGCTTTCTTT
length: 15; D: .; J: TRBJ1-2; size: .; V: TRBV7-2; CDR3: CASSLGGGRGYGYTF; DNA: TGTGCCAGCAGCTTAGGTGGGGGGCGGGGCTATGGCTACACCTTC
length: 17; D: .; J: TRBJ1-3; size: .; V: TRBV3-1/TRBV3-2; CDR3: CASSQGLGGSAGNTIYF; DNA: TGTGCCAGCAGCCAAGGGCTGGGCGGCTCCGCTGGAAACACCATATATTTT
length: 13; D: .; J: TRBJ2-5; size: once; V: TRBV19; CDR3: CASSIVARETQYF; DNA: TGTGCCAGTAGTATAGTAGCGAGGGAGACCCAGTACTTC
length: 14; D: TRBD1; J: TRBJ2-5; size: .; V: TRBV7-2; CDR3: CASSLGQVRETQYF; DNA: TGTGCCAGCAGCCTCGGACAGGTCAGGGAGACCCAGTACTTC